What follows are 25 T cell receptor beta chains derived from one specimen sequenced in a study of shared clonotypes between healthy human individuals. Data came from immunoSEQ multiplex PCR; TCRdb stores just in-frame clones and leaves some out. The sample lists about 1.5 million clones, around 98% occurring once. Material for sequencing was naive CD4+ T cells sorted from blood. Subset meaning: CD45RA+ positively selected. The receptors shown here come from a man in his thirties or forties in good health.

A remark on this clone: The same CDR3 is also encoded by other DNA sequences in this sample. The chain carries TRBV18 and TRBJ1-4, with D possibly matching TRBD1 (5 bases). V was shortened by 2 bases and J by 6 bases, with 7 bases between the two germline ends. Germline V CDR1 and CDR2: KGHSH, LQKENI. The CDR3 has 13 amino acids. The CDR3 DNA follows: TGTGCCAGCTCACCAGGGACCGATGAAAAACTGTTTTTT. This gives the protein CASSPGTDEKLFF.

The CDR3 DNA reads TGTGCCAGCAGTCCCCTCACAGGGTATTACGAGCAGTACTTC. This gives the protein CASSPLTGYYEQYF. The V gene is TRBV27, the J gene TRBJ2-7; a possible D gene is TRBD1 (6 bases). V was cut by 5 bases and J by 4 bases, with 15 bases left in between. CDR3 length equals 14 residues. Germline lookup yields CDR1 MNHEY and CDR2 SMNVEV (reference sequence).

V is TRBV2 and J is TRBJ2-2, with D tentatively TRBD2 (5 bases). Trimming stripped 6 bases from V and 5 bases from J, with 13 bases between. The length of the CDR3 is 14 residues. Germline V gene sequence: CDR1 SNHLY, CDR2 FYNNEI. The CDR3 DNA sequence: TGTGCCAGCAGCACTCGGGATGGTACCGGGGAGCTGTTTTTT. Translation gives CASSTRDGTGELFF.

The chain has TRBV7-9 and TRBJ1-4; D unclear. This CDR3 spans 16 amino acids. V dropped 4 bases and J dropped 7 bases, with 19 bases sitting between them. Germline-derived CDR1 and CDR2 are SEHNR and FQNEAQ (reference sequence). The CDR3 DNA is TGTGCCAGCAGCTCGGAGCCGGGTCCCGGGAGTGAAAAACTGTTTTTT. It codes for CASSSEPGPGSEKLFF. The full variable domain, completed using reference TRBV7-9 and TRBJ1-4, is DTGVSQNPRHKITKRGQNVTFRCDPISEHNRLYWYRQTLGQGPEFLTYFQNEAQLEKSRLLSDRFSAERPKGSFSTLEIQRTEQGDSAMYLCASSSEPGPGSEKLFFGSGTQLSVL.

This clone was seen just once. The CDR3 loop is CASSPGQGRDTEAFF. The CDR3 coding sequence is TGTGCCAGCTCACCCGGACAGGGGAGGGACACTGAAGCTTTCTTT. V gene TRBV18 combines with J gene TRBJ1-1, with TRBD1 matching over 9 bases. The CDR3 runs 15 residues. Unmatched junction bases numbered 5, after V lost 3 bases and J lost 3 bases. CDR1 KGHSH and CDR2 LQKENI come from the germline V gene.

The rearrangement uses TRBV4-3 and TRBJ1-2; D might be TRBD1 (5 bases). The CDR3 covers 15 residues. V dropped 2 bases and J dropped 4 bases, with 14 bases sitting between them. Germline-derived CDR1 and CDR2 are LGHNA and YSLEER. The chain's CDR3 is CASSQTIDRSYGYTF. CDR3 coding DNA: TGCGCCAGCAGCCAAACCATTGACAGATCCTATGGCTACACCTTC.

The chain couples TRBV7-9 to TRBJ2-7, with D perhaps given as TRBD1 or TRBD2 (6 bases each). Per the germline V gene, CDR1 is SEHNR and CDR2 is FQNEAQ (reference sequence). Trimming removed 2 bases from V and 3 bases from J, with 20 bases in between. CDR3 length equals 17 residues. The CDR3 sequence: CASSLRVGAGEVYEQYF. For the CDR3, the DNA is TGTGCCAGCAGCTTAAGAGTCGGAGCAGGGGAGGTCTACGAGCAGTACTTC.

V is TRBV7-9 and J is TRBJ1-5, with D tentatively TRBD1 (5 bases). The CDR3 is made up of 15 amino acids. Germline V gives CDR1 SEHNR, CDR2 FQNEAQ (reference sequence). Deletions cut 5 bases from V and 2 bases from J, with 13 bases between. The CDR3 DNA is TGTGCCAGCAGCGCCTCAGGGAGGGGCAATCAGCCCCAGCATTTT. This translates into CASSASGRGNQPQHF.

The genes are TRBV28 and TRBJ2-3; D may match TRBD1 or TRBD2 (5 bases each). The V end was cut by 8 bases, the J end by 2 bases, with 8 bases between. Germline CDR1 and CDR2: MDHEN and SYDVKM. This CDR3 comprises 12 residues. The CDR3 bases are TGTGCCAGCGTGGGGGACACAGATACGCAGTATTTT. It yields the protein CASVGDTDTQYF.

The CDR3 loop reads CTSSQAKTSSSTDTQYF. CDR3 coding DNA: TGCACCAGCAGCCAGGCGAAGACTAGCAGTAGCACAGATACGCAGTATTTT. The V and J genes are TRBV1 and TRBJ2-3; TRBD2, the table's D call, was not compared with the DNA. TRBV1 is recorded as a pseudogene. This CDR3 region has 17 residues.

The sample holds one count of this clone. The rearrangement uses TRBV11-2 and TRBJ2-1, with no clear D. Germline V CDR1 and CDR2: SGHAT, FQNNGV. The ends were cut back, 0 bases at V and 2 bases at J, with 8 bases in the middle. The CDR3 loop spans 15 amino acids. The CDR3 here is CASSLDLLPYNEQFF. CDR3 sequence (DNA): TGTGCCAGCAGCTTAGACTTACTCCCCTACAATGAGCAGTTCTTC.

The chain uses TRBV28 and TRBJ2-3; TRBD1 matches at 7 bases. Germline V gene sequence: CDR1 MDHEN, CDR2 SYDVKM. The CDR3 is 16 amino acids. J lost 3 bases, V lost 1 base, and 7 bases had no gene match. The CDR3 loop is CASSLSTGVGTDTQYF. The CDR3 DNA reads as TGTGCCAGCAGTTTATCCACAGGGGTAGGGACAGATACGCAGTATTTT.

This chain joins TRBV25-1 and TRBJ1-1, with no clear D. V shed 2 bases and J shed 0 bases, with 7 bases lying between them. The CDR3 is 14 residues long. Germline V gene data show CDR1 as MGHDK and CDR2 as SYGVNS. As DNA, the CDR3 is TGTGCCAGCAGTGAACCGGCCCTGAACACTGAAGCTTTCTTT. Translation gives CASSEPALNTEAFF.

The chain links TRBV9 to TRBJ2-2; 13 bases are a match to TRBD2. The germline gives CDR1 SGDLS, CDR2 YYNGEE. The CDR3 totals 16 residues. J was trimmed by 4 bases and V by 4 bases; bases with no gene match: 4. As DNA, the CDR3 is TGTGCCAGCAGCAAGGGACTAGCGGGACTCACCGGGGAGCTGTTTTTT. This codes for CASSKGLAGLTGELFF.

This rearrangement joins TRBV5-1 to TRBJ2-3, with D hard to call. This CDR3 is built from 16 residues. CDR1 is SGHRS, CDR2 YFSETQ, per germline. The V gene lost 0 bases and the J gene lost 1 base, with 12 bases spanning the gap. The CDR3 is CASSLEGTMGTDTQYF. In DNA, the CDR3 is TGCGCCAGCAGCTTGGAGGGCACTATGGGCACAGATACGCAGTATTTT.

This rearrangement joins TRBV27 to TRBJ2-7, with TRBD2 identical over 10 bases. The junction had 8 bases not matched to a gene; V was cut back by 3 bases and J by 3 bases. Germline loops: CDR1 MNHEY, CDR2 SMNVEV (reference sequence). The CDR3 is 16 amino acids. The CDR3 DNA is TGTGCCAGCAGTTTGCTAGCGGGAGCGCAGTACTACGAGCAGTACTTC. Translated: CASSLLAGAQYYEQYF.

The V gene is TRBV5-6, the J gene TRBJ1-2; D not resolved. V lost 0 bases and J lost 5, with 14 bases in between. The germline V gene has CDR1 SGHDT and CDR2 YYEEEE. The CDR3 length is 15 residues. CDR3: CASSLEVDLRYGYTF. For the CDR3, the DNA is TGTGCCAGCAGCTTGGAGGTCGACCTACGGTATGGCTACACCTTC.

The chain carries TRBV28 and TRBJ1-5; TRBD1 agrees at 10 bases. The CDR3 is 18 residues long. J gave up 0 bases and V 5 bases, and 10 bases lay outside the gene matches. CDR1 MDHEN and CDR2 SYDVKM come from the germline V gene. CDR3 nucleotide sequence: TGTGCCAGCAGTATAAGACAGGGGGCGTATTATAGCAATCAGCCCCAGCATTTT. It encodes CASSIRQGAYYSNQPQHF.

The chain joins TRBV19 to TRBJ2-1; TRBD2 agrees at 8 bases. Looked up from germline, CDR1 is LNHDA and CDR2 is SQIVND (reference sequence). The CDR3 sequence is 16 residues long. V lost 2 bases, J lost 4 bases, and 7 bases stayed unmatched. The DNA for the CDR3 is TGTGCCAGTAGTATACGAAGCGGGAGTGGTTACAATGAGCAGTTCTTC. This sequence encodes CASSIRSGSGYNEQFF.

CDR3 sequence: CASSLSPIEPEQFF. In nucleotides, the CDR3 is TGTGCCAGCAGCTTATCCCCCATTGAACCTGAGCAGTTCTTC. This chain links TRBV7-8 with TRBJ2-1; D unclear. V lost 2 bases and J lost 9, with 14 bases in between. The CDR3 has 14 residues. Per germline, CDR1 SGHVS and CDR2 FQNEAQ. The full variable domain, its missing parts supplied by reference TRBV7-8 and TRBJ2-1, is GAGVSQSPRYKVAKRGQDVALRCDPISGHVSLFWYQQALGQGPEFLTYFQNEAQLDKSGLPSDRFFAERPEGSVSTLKIQRTQQEDSAVYLCASSLSPIEPEQFFGPGTRLTVL.

The J gene is TRBJ2-7, the V gene TRBV28, with 9 bases that match TRBD1. There are 18 residues in the CDR3. V shed 0 bases, J shed 1 base, and the junction held 10 bases outside the gene matches. Germline V gene data show CDR1 as MDHEN and CDR2 as SYDVKM. The CDR3: CASSLWGTGTVSSYEQYF. The CDR3 bases are TGTGCCAGCAGTTTATGGGGGACAGGGACAGTTTCTTCCTACGAGCAGTACTTC.

This clone was detected once. This chain connects TRBV4-1 to TRBJ2-2; TRBD1 matches at 11 bases. The CDR3 loop spans 18 amino acids. Trimming took 0 bases from V and 3 from J; bases not matched to a gene: 6. Germline CDR1 MGHRA, CDR2 YSYEKL. In DNA form, the CDR3 reads TGCGCCAGCAGCCAAGAGGGACAGGGGGTGTGGTACACCGGGGAGCTGTTTTTT. Its translation: CASSQEGQGVWYTGELFF.

This clone was detected only once. Distinct nucleotide sequences in the sample also encode this CDR3. This sequence joins TRBV5-1 and TRBJ2-3, with unresolved D. Germline CDR1 is SGHRS and CDR2 is YFSETQ. There are 14 residues in the CDR3. Deletions cut 1 base from V and 0 bases from J, with 6 bases between. DNA for the CDR3: TGCGCCAGCAGCTTGAGTGGAAGCACAGATACGCAGTATTTT. Translated, it gives CASSLSGSTDTQYF.

The chain links TRBV9 to TRBJ2-3; D possibly corresponds to TRBD1 (5 bases). The germline gives CDR1 SGDLS, CDR2 YYNGEE. V was clipped by 4 bases and J by 6 bases, with 18 bases between them. This CDR3 region has 15 residues. CDR3 DNA sequence: TGTGCCAGCAGCACCCTCGCCTGGCCAGGGGATACGCAGTATTTT. It is translated as CASSTLAWPGDTQYF.

The chain couples TRBV5-1 to TRBJ2-2; 7 nucleotides line up with TRBD1. The V segment lost 0 bases and the J segment 0 bases; nucleotides outside the gene matches: 5. The CDR3 spans 17 residues. Germline CDR1 is SGHRS and CDR2 is YFSETQ. CDR3 sequence reads: CASSLAKGGANTGELFF. The DNA of the CDR3 is TGCGCCAGCAGCTTGGCAAAAGGGGGCGCGAACACCGGGGAGCTGTTTTTT.